This T cell receptor beta chain emerged from a study of T cell changes during pregnancy in multiple sclerosis. Germline V gene data show CDR1 as LNHDA and CDR2 as SQIVND (reference sequence). The CDR3 totals 16 residues. The V and J ends lost 5 bases and 4 bases, in that order; junction bases with no gene match: 8. TCRdb's copy holds only in-frame clones and misses some; the assay was immunoSEQ multiplex PCR. The sample has roughly 76,000 clones; 92% are singletons. The origin of this receptor is a female donor with multiple sclerosis, enrolled in a pregnancy study. The specimen comprised CD4+ T cells from peripheral blood mononuclear cells, sampled after pregnancy. The genes are TRBV19 and TRBJ2-3; TRBD2 matches at 11 bases. The CDR3 loop is CASSPQTSGIADTQYF. The CDR3 DNA reads TGTGCCAGTAGTCCCCAGACTAGCGGGATAGCAGATACGCAGTATTTT.